A selection of T cell receptor beta chains follows, all from one sample in a study of beta chain features in type 1 diabetes. Method: immunoSEQ multiplex PCR; TCRdb's copy keeps in-frame clones and lacks some. The sample lists around 650,000 clones, around 11% occurring once. What was sequenced was naive CD4+ T cells from blood. The receptors here all came from a young man with type 1 diabetes. The conserved cysteine and the conserved F or W are not part of the CDR3 here.

TRBV4-1	TRBJ1-2	ASRPPDGVDYGYT
TRBV30	TRBJ1-2	AWGDRPTGAGYT
TRBV13	TRBJ2-4	ASSSGQGTRIQY
TRBV7-3	TRBJ1-1	ASRWTGNTEAF
TRBV5-6	TRBJ2-7	ASSFIDTATYEQY
TRBV2	TRBJ1-5	ASSPGEQPQH
TRBV6-1	TRBJ2-5	ASSDSQGTQY
TRBV7-2	TRBJ2-6	ASSSRSGANVLT
TRBV5-1	TRBJ1-5	ASSNGTGILEPQH
TRBV28	TRBJ1-2	ASSWGQGVSGYT
TRBV4-3	TRBJ1-5	ASSQGTGGQPQH
TRBV7-3	TRBJ2-1	ASSPTGQYNEQF
TRBV7-2	TRBJ2-1	ASSLAGTSTNEQF
TRBV7-8	TRBJ2-4	ASSRDTLAKNIQY
TRBV7-2	TRBJ2-7	ASSLRLGPGLTYEQY
TRBV20-1	TRBJ2-7	SAQQGFEQY
TRBV27	TRBJ1-1	ASSRTGTAMNTEAF
TRBV7-3	TRBJ2-3	ASSSPQGSDTQY
TRBV2	TRBJ1-6	ASSVAGQGVAGNSPLH
TRBV7-9	TRBJ2-7	ASSPWGQGGHEQY
TRBV23-1	TRBJ1-2	ASSQSWGGGYT
TRBV5-6	TRBJ1-2	ASSPVQWDHLNNYGYT
TRBV4-3	TRBJ1-4	ASSLEGEGKLF
TRBV27	TRBJ1-5	ASSLSGGLISNQPQH
TRBV14	TRBJ2-7	ASSQGQGSWEQY
TRBV7-2	TRBJ2-5	ASSFDTGFGETQY
TRBV11-2	TRBJ1-3	ASSLTPLGTGNTIY
TRBV30	TRBJ1-6	AYDRSYNSPLH
TRBV5-4	TRBJ1-1	ASTTSLGSGGAF
TRBV5-4	TRBJ1-1	ASRPVQGFMNTEAF
TRBV4-3	TRBJ2-3	ASSQVKGSDTQY
TRBV2	TRBJ1-5	ASSPQGSSQPQH
TRBV7-2	TRBJ2-5	ASSLARGETQY
TRBV28	TRBJ1-6	ARLARGSPLH
TRBV14	TRBJ2-1	ASSHGTGTYNEQF
TRBV9	TRBJ2-3	ASSVAGVPTDTQY
TRBV11-3	TRBJ2-1	ASSLRRQSYYNEQF
TRBV5-6	TRBJ2-1	ASSTGLAGAYYNEQF
TRBV27	TRBJ2-2	ASSLMWPSGELF
TRBV4-3	TRBJ1-6	ASSQEGHSGSYNSPLH
TRBV7-2	TRBJ2-3	ASSWQGAGDTQY
TRBV7-2	TRBJ2-2	ASSLLTGDTGELF
TRBV6-5	TRBJ1-4	ASSYSMTGVWEKLF
TRBV28	TRBJ2-3	ASSLSVAGAPDTQY
TRBV13	TRBJ1-1	ASSLVRDGTEAF
TRBV6-6	TRBJ1-6	ASSRGEGNSPLH
TRBV5-1	TRBJ1-2	ASSSPTVYGYT
TRBV18	TRBJ2-6	ASSPASNDNVLT
TRBV7-2	TRBJ2-2	ASSPRAGQGELF
TRBV6-6	TRBJ2-7	ASSREEGAYEQY
TRBV9	TRBJ2-7	ASSPLSYEQY
TRBV9	TRBJ2-1	ASSEAGGQGNEQF
TRBV7-8	TRBJ2-5	ASSSSQETQY